This T cell receptor beta chain was observed in a study of OX40 agonist ivuxolimab in advanced cancers. The wider study: Patients took ivuxolimab, an agonistic anti-OX40 (CD134) antibody. Dosing consisted of intravenous ivuxolimab at 0.01 to 10 mg/kg every 2 weeks.

TCRdb's copy holds only in-frame clones and misses some; the assay was immunoSEQ multiplex PCR. The sample has tens of thousands of clones; 91% are singletons. Trimming removed 7 bases from V and 0 bases from J, with 13 bases in between. The CDR3 has 15 residues. Germline values: CDR1 MDHEN, CDR2 SYDVKM. The chain joins TRBV28 to TRBJ1-3, with a tentative D call TRBD1 (6 bases). This clonotype was sampled from an adult with an advanced solid tumor such as melanoma, head and neck, liver or kidney cancer. Sequencing was performed on CD4+ or CD8+ T cells sorted from blood, taken in a trial of the OX40 agonist ivuxolimab. The CDR3 region has the DNA TGTGCCAGCAAAGAAGGGGGGGTCTCTGGAAACACCATATATTTT. Encoded protein: CASKEGGVSGNTIYF.